The T cell receptor (beta chain) under discussion was sequenced for a study of monozygotic twins with inflammatory bowel disease. Points on this clonotype: What it binds is unknown.

Overall study results and limits: Compared with healthy co-twins, IBD patients showed reduced TCRbeta repertoire diversity by inverse Simpson.

The CDR3 length is 15 residues. Germline CDR1 and CDR2: MDHEN and SYDVKM. A total RNA quantity of 3500 ng went into each TCR library. TCRalpha and TCRbeta cDNA was put through two nested PCRs of roughly 16 and 10 cycles. TCRdb reprocessed the 5' RACE reads, with one entry per CDR3 protein and no DNA. This sample contains approximately 420,000 distinct CDR3 sequences. The chain couples TRBV28 to TRBJ2-1; the D call from TCRdb, TRBD2, cannot be confirmed without DNA. Sequenced input: blood. The sequence was obtained from a human donor with ulcerative colitis or Crohn's disease, or a healthy co-twin of an affected twin (not recorded which). CDR3 loop: CASSRTHPPSDEQFF.